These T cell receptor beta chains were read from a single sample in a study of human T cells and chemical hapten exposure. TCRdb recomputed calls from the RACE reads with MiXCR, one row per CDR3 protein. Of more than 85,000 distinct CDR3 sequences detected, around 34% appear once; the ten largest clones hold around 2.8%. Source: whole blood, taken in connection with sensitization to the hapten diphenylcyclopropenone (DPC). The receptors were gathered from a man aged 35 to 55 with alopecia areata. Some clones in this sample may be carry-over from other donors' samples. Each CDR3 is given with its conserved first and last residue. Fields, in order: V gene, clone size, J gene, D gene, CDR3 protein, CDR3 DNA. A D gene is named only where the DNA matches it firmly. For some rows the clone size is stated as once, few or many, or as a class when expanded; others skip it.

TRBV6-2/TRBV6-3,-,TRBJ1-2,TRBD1,CASRTPPGQGNGYTF,TGTGCCAGCAGAACTCCCCCCGGACAGGGGAACGGCTACACCTTC
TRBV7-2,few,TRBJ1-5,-,CASSLGWGGGQPQHF,TGTGCCAGCAGCTTAGGTTGGGGGGGGGGTCAGCCCCAGCATTTT
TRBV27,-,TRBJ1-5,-,CASSPYGPSNQPQHF,TGTGCCAGCAGTCCCTATGGACCTTCGAATCAGCCCCAGCATTTT
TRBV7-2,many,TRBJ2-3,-,CASSLVSRAADTQYF,TGTGCCAGCAGCTTAGTTAGCCGGGCAGCAGATACGCAGTATTTT
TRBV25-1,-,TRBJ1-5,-,CASSDGSGNQPQHF,TGTGCCAGCAGTGACGGCTCGGGCAATCAGCCCCAGCATTTT
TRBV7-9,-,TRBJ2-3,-,CASSWRQGSTDTQYF,TGTGCCAGCAGCTGGCGCCAGGGGTCCACAGATACGCAGTATTTT
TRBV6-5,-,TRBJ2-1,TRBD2,CASSVLAGAPPSEQFF,TGTGCCAGCAGCGTACTAGCGGGAGCACCTCCATCTGAGCAGTTCTTC
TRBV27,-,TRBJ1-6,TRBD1,CASSLDRSNSPLHF,TGTGCCAGCAGTTTGGACAGGTCCAATTCACCCCTCCACTTT
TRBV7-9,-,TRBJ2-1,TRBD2,CASSLAGAGGPNEQFF,TGTGCCAGCAGCTTAGCGGGCGCGGGAGGGCCGAATGAGCAGTTCTTC
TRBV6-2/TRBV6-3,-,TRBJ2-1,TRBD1,CASRQTGTGPYNEQFF,TGTGCCAGCAGACAAACCGGGACAGGGCCCTACAATGAGCAGTTCTTC
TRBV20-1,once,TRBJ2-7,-,CSARRTTAPRPYEQYF,TGCAGTGCTAGACGAACAACGGCGCCCCGTCCCTACGAGCAGTACTTC
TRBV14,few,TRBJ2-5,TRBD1,CASSSLPGQGSETQYF,TGTGCCAGCAGCTCCCTCCCGGGACAGGGTTCGGAGACCCAGTACTTC
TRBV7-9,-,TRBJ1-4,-,CASSPLGQGGEKLFF,TGTGCCAGCAGCCCACTCGGGCAGGGTGGTGAAAAACTGTTTTTT
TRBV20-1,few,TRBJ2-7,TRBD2,CSVRLASSYEQYF,TGCAGTGTCCGACTAGCGAGTTCCTACGAGCAGTACTTC
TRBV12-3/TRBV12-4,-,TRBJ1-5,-,CASTREFSNQPQHF,TGTGCCAGCACCAGAGAGTTTTCCAATCAGCCCCAGCATTTT
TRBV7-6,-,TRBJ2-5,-,CASSLVAANGNYQETQYF,TGTGCCAGCAGCTTAGTAGCGGCAAACGGGAATTACCAAGAGACCCAGTACTTC
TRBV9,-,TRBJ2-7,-,CASSGRTLYEQYF,TGTGCCAGCAGCGGTCGGACACTCTACGAGCAGTACTTC
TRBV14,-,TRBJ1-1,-,CASSHTTAPRPNTEAFF,TGTGCCAGCAGCCATACCACAGCCCCAAGACCCAACACTGAAGCTTTCTTT
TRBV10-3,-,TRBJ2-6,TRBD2,CAITPWAITSGRANGANVLTF,TGTGCCATCACCCCATGGGCGATCACTAGCGGGAGGGCCAATGGGGCCAACGTCCTGACTTTC
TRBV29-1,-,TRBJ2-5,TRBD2,CSTGTSGSPPQETQYF,TGCAGCACCGGGACTAGCGGGAGTCCCCCACAAGAGACCCAGTACTTC
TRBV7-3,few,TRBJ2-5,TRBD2,CASSLVSGSGETQYF,TGTGCCAGCAGCCTCGTGAGCGGGAGTGGTGAGACCCAGTACTTC
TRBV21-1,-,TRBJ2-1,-,CASSKALAGGPFYNEQFF,TGTGCCAGCAGCAAAGCGCTAGCGGGAGGCCCCTTCTACAATGAGCAGTTCTTC
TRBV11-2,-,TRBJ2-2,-,CASSPPVGELFF,TGTGCCAGCAGCCCGCCGGTGGGGGAGCTGTTTTTT
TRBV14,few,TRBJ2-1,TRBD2,CASSPGAGGRYNEQFF,TGTGCCAGCAGCCCGGGTGCGGGAGGGCGCTATAATGAGCAGTTCTTC
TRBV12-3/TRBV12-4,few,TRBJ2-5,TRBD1,CASSIPTGGGETQYF,TGTGCCAGCAGTATCCCGACAGGGGGCGGGGAGACCCAGTACTTC
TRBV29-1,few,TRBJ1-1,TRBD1,CSVRDRTEAFF,TGCAGCGTTCGGGACAGAACTGAAGCTTTCTTT
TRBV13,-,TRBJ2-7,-,CASSPPGFPYEQYF,TGTGCCAGCAGCCCCCCCGGGTTCCCCTACGAGCAGTACTTC
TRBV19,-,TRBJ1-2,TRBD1,CASSVDRGNYGYTF,TGTGCCAGTAGCGTTGACAGGGGGAACTATGGCTACACCTTC
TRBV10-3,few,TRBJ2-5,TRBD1,CAISGGQGETQYF,TGTGCCATCAGTGGGGGACAGGGCGAGACCCAGTACTTC